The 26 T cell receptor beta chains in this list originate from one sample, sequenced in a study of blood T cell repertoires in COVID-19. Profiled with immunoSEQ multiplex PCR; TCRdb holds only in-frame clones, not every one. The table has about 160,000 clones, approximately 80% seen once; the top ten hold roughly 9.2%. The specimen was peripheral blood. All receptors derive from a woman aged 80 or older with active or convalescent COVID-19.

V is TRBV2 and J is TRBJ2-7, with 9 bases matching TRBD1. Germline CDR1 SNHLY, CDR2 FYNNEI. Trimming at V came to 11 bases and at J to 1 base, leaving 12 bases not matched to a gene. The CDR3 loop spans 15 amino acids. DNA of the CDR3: TGTGCCCAGTCGGGACAGGGTCCGATATCCTACGAGCAGTACTTC. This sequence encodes CAQSGQGPISYEQYF.

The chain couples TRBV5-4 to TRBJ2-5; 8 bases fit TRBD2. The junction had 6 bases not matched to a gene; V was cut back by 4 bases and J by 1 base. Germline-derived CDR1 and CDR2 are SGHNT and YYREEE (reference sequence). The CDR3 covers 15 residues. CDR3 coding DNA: TGTGCCAGCAGCCCCGGGGGGGCCCTCCAAGAGACCCAGTACTTC. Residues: CASSPGGALQETQYF.

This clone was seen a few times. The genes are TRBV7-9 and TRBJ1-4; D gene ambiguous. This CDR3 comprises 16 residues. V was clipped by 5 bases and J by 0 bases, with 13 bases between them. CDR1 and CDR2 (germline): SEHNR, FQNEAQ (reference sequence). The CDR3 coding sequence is TGTGCCAGCAGCCACCTTTCGGGGACAACTAATGAAAAACTGTTTTTT. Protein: CASSHLSGTTNEKLFF.

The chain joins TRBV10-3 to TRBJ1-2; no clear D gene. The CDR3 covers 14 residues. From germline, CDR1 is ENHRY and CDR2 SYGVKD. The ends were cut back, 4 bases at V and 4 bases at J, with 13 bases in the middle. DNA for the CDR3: TGTGCCATCAGTGGAGGAGAAGCCCTCTATGGCTACACCTTC. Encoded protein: CAISGGEALYGYTF.

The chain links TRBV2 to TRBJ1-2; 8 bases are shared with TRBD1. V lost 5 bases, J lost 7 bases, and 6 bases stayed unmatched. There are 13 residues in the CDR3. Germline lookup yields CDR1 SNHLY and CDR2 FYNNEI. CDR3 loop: CASSLGQVAGYTF. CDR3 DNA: TGTGCCAGCAGTTTGGGACAGGTCGCTGGCTACACCTTC.

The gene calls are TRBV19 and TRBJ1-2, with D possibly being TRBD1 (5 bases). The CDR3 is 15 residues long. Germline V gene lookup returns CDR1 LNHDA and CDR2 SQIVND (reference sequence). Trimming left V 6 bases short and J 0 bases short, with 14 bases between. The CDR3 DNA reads TGTGCCAGTAGATCTGGGGCAGTGTCTAACTATGGCTACACCTTC. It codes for CASRSGAVSNYGYTF.

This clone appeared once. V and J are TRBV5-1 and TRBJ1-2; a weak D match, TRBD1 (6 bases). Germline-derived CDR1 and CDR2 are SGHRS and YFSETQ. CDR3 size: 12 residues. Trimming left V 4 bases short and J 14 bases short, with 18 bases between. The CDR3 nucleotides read TGCGCCAGCAGCGACCGACAGGAAACTAGGACCTTC. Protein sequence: CASSDRQETRTF.

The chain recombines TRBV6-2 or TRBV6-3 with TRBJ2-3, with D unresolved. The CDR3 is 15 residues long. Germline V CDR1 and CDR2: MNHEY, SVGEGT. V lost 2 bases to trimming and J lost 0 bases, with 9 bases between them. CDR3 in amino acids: CASSYTETSTDTQYF. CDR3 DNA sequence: TGTGCCAGCAGTTACACAGAAACTAGCACAGATACGCAGTATTTT.

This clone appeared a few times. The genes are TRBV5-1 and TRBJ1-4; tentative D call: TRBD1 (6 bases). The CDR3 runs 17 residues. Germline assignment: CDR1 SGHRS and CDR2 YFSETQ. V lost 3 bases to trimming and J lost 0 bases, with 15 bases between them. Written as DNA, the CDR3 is TGCGCCAGCAGCTATTATGGACAGATAGCAACTAATGAAAAACTGTTTTTT. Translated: CASSYYGQIATNEKLFF.

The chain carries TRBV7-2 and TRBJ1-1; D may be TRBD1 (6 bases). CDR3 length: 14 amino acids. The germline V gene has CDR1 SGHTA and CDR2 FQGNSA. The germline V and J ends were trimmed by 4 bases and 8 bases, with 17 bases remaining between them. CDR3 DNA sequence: TGTGCCAGCAGCTCAGGAACAGGGCTATGGGAAGCTTTCTTT. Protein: CASSSGTGLWEAFF.

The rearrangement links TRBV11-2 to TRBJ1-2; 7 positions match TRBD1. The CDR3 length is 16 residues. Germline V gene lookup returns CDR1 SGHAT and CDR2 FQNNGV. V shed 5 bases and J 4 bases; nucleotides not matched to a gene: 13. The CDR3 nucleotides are TGTGCCAGCAGCCCCATCAGATCCAGGGACAGCTATGGCTACACCTTC. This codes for CASSPIRSRDSYGYTF.

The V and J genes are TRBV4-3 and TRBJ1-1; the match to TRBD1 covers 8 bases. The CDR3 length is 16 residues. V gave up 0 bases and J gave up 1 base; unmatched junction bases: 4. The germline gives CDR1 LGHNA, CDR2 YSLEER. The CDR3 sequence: CASSQDVTGGNTEAFF. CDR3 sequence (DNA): TGCGCCAGCAGCCAAGACGTCACAGGGGGGAACACTGAAGCTTTCTTT.

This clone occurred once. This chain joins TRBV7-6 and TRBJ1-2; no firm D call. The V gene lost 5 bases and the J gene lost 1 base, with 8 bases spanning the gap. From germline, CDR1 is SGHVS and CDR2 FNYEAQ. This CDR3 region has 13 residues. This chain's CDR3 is CASSPLDNYGYTF. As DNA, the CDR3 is TGTGCCAGCAGCCCCTTAGATAACTATGGCTACACCTTC.

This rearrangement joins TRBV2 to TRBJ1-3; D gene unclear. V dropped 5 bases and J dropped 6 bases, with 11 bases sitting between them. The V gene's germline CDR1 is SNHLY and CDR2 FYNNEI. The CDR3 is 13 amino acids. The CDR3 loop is CASSNLNPNTIYF. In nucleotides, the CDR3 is TGTGCCAGCAGTAACTTGAACCCAAACACCATATATTTT.

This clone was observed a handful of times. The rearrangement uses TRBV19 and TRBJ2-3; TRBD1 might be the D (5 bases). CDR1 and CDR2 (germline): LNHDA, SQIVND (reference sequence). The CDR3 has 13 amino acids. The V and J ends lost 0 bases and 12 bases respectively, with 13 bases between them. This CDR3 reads CASSIDGHQIQYF. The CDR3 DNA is TGTGCCAGTAGTATAGACGGACACCAAATCCAGTATTTT.

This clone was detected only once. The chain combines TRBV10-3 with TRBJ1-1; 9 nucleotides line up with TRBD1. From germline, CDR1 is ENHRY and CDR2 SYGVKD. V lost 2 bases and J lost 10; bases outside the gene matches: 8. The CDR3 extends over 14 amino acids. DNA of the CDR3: TGTGCCATCAGTGAGGGGACAGGGCTTTATCCAGCTTTCTTT. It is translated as CAISEGTGLYPAFF.

The CDR3, as DNA: TGTGCCAGCAGTGAACCTGTACAGGGTTACTATGGCTACACCTTC. Protein product: CASSEPVQGYYGYTF. The V and J genes are TRBV6-1 and TRBJ1-2, with a tentative D call TRBD1 (6 bases). V was pared by 2 bases and J by 3 bases, with 13 bases between. This CDR3 comprises 15 residues. Germline loops: CDR1 MNHNS, CDR2 SASEGT.

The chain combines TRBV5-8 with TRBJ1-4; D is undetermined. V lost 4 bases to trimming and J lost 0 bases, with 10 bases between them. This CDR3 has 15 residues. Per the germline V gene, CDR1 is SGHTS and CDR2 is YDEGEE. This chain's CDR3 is CASSATGTTNEKLFF. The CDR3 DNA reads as TGTGCCAGCAGCGCCACGGGAACAACTAATGAAAAACTGTTTTTT. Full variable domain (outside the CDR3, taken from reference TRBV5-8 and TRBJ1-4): EAGVTQSPTHLIKTRGQQATLRCSPISGHTSVYWYQQALGLGLQFLLWYDEGEERNRGNFPPRFSGRQFPNYSSELNVNALELEDSALYLCASSATGTTNEKLFFGSGTQLSVL.

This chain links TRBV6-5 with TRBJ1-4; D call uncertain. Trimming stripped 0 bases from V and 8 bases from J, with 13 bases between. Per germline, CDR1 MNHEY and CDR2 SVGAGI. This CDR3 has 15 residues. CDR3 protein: CASSYSLHETEKLFF. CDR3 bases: TGTGCCAGCAGTTACTCGTTACACGAAACCGAAAAACTGTTTTTT.

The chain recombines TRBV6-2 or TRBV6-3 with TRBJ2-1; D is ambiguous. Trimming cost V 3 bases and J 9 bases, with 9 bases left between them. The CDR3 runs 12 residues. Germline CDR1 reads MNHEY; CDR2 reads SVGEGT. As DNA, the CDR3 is TGTGCCAGCAGTTATAATAGCCGTGAGCAGTTCTTC. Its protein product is CASSYNSREQFF.

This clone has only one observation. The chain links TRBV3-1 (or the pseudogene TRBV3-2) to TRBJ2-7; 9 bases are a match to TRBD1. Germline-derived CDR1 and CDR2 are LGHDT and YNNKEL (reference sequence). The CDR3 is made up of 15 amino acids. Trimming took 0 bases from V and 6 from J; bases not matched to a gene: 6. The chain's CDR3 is CASSQDGRGQGEQYF. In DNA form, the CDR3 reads TGTGCCAGCAGCCAAGACGGCCGGGGACAGGGCGAGCAGTACTTC.

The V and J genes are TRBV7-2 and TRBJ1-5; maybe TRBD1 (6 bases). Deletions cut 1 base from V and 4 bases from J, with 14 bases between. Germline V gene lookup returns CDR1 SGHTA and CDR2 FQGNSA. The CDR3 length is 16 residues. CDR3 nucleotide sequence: TGTGCCAGCAGCTTAGGGGGGACGGGGACAAATCAGCCCCAGCATTTT. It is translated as CASSLGGTGTNQPQHF.

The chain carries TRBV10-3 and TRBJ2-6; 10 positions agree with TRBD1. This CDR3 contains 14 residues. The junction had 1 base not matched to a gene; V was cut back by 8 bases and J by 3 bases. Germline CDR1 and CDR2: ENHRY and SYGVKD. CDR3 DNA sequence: TGTGCCATCGGACAGGGGGATGGGGCCAACGTCCTGACTTTC. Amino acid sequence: CAIGQGDGANVLTF.

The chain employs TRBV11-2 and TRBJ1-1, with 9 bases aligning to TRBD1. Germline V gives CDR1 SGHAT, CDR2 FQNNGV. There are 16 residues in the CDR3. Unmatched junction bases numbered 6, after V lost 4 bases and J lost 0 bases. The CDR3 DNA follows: TGTGCCAGCAGCTCATCCGGGACAGGGATGAACACTGAAGCTTTCTTT. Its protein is CASSSSGTGMNTEAFF. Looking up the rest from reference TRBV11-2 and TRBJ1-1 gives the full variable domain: EAGVAQSPRYKIIEKRQSVAFWCNPISGHATLYWYQQILGQGPKLLIQFQNNGVVDDSQLPKDRFSAERLKGVDSTLKIQPAKLEDSAVYLCASSSSGTGMNTEAFFGQGTRLTVV.

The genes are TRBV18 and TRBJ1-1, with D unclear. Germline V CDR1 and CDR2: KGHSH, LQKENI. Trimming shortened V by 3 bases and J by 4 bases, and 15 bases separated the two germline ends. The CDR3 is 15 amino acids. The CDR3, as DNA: TGTGCCAGCTCACCTTGGGAGGATAGGAGCACTGAAGCTTTCTTT. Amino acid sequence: CASSPWEDRSTEAFF.

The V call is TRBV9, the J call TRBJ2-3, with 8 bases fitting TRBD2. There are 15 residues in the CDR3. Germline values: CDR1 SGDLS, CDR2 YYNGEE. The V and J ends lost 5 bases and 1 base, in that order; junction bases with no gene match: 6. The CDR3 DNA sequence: TGTGCCAGCAGTAACCGGGGGGGCGGCACAGATACGCAGTATTTT. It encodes CASSNRGGGTDTQYF. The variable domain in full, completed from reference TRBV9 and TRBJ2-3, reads DSGVTQTPKHLITATGQRVTLRCSPRSGDLSVYWYQQSLDQGLQFLIQYYNGEERAKGNILERFSAQQFPDLHSELNLSSLELGDSALYFCASSNRGGGTDTQYFGPGTRLTVL.